These 18 T cell receptor beta chains came from one sample sequenced in a study of blood T cell repertoires in COVID-19. Only in-frame clones appear in the TCRdb table, and some are missing; sequencing was by immunoSEQ multiplex PCR. The data hold over 300,000 clones, with 86% observed a single time. Sequencing was performed on peripheral blood. The receptors come from a woman in her forties or fifties with acute or convalescent COVID-19.

The chain recombines TRBV19 with TRBJ2-1; a weak D match, TRBD2 (7 bases). Germline CDR1 reads LNHDA; CDR2 reads SQIVND (reference sequence). There are 16 residues in the CDR3. Trimming cost V 1 base and J 5 bases, with 15 bases left between them. CDR3 amino acids: CASSIGAGARNNEQFF. CDR3 coding DNA: TGTGCCAGTAGTATAGGGGCGGGGGCCAGAAACAATGAGCAGTTCTTC. Full variable domain (outside the CDR3, taken from reference TRBV19 and TRBJ2-1): DGGITQSPKYLFRKEGQNVTLSCEQNLNHDAMYWYRQDPGQGLRLIYYSQIVNDFQKGDIAEGYSVSREKKESFPLTVTSAQKNPTAFYLCASSIGAGARNNEQFFGPGTRLTVL.

CDR3 amino acids: CASSSSLDPQKLKTYEQYF. CDR3 nucleotide sequence: TGTGCCAGCAGCTCCTCCCTCGATCCACAGAAGTTAAAAACTTACGAGCAGTACTTC. This rearrangement joins TRBV7-6 to TRBJ2-7; D gene ambiguous. Trimming removed 4 bases at V and 4 bases at J, with 29 bases between. The CDR3 sequence is 19 residues long. Germline loops: CDR1 SGHVS, CDR2 FNYEAQ.

Concerning this clone itself: Other DNA sequences in the sample encode the same CDR3. V usage is TRBV9 and J usage is TRBJ2-5, with 7 bases aligning to TRBD1. Germline V CDR1 and CDR2: SGDLS, YYNGEE. V lost 6 bases, J lost 1 base, and 3 bases stayed unmatched. This CDR3 comprises 13 residues. This chain's CDR3 is CASNRDSQETQYF. DNA for the CDR3: TGTGCCAGCAACAGGGACAGCCAAGAGACCCAGTACTTC.

The genes are TRBV5-1 and TRBJ1-1, with a tentative D call TRBD1 (5 bases). The CDR3 consists of 16 residues. Germline CDR1 is SGHRS and CDR2 is YFSETQ. The ends were cut back, 0 bases at V and 5 bases at J, with 17 bases in the middle. DNA for the CDR3: TGCGCCAGCAGCTTGGAGTTGGGCAGGGTACGAACTGAAGCTTTCTTT. Translated, it gives CASSLELGRVRTEAFF.

This clone appeared once. The V call is TRBV6-5, the J call TRBJ2-7; 7 bases line up with TRBD1. The CDR3 sequence is 15 residues long. V was clipped by 3 bases and J by 2 bases; unmatched bases: 7. Germline assignment: CDR1 MNHEY and CDR2 SVGAGI. The CDR3 loop reads CASSYGRQGTYEQYF. In DNA form, the CDR3 reads TGTGCCAGCAGTTATGGGCGACAGGGCACCTACGAGCAGTACTTC.

The chain links TRBV27 to TRBJ1-2; D not certain. With 5 bases removed from V and 4 bases from J, the gap between germline ends came to 8 bases. Germline CDR1 reads MNHEY; CDR2 reads SMNVEV (reference sequence). The CDR3 runs 12 residues. The CDR3 DNA follows: TGTGCCAGCAGTCCCGAGGGCTATGGCTACACCTTC. Translated, it gives CASSPEGYGYTF.

V is TRBV6-1 and J is TRBJ2-3, with a tentative D call TRBD1 (6 bases). V lost 3 bases and J 5 bases, leaving 12 bases between the germline ends. The CDR3 extends over 14 amino acids. Germline V gene lookup returns CDR1 MNHNS and CDR2 SASEGT. CDR3 nucleotide sequence: TGTGCCAGCAGTGAGTGGATAGGGGGAGATACGCAGTATTTT. Translated: CASSEWIGGDTQYF.

The chain joins TRBV28 to TRBJ2-7, with 11 nucleotides matching TRBD2. The length of the CDR3 is 15 residues. V dropped 6 bases and J dropped 3; count of bases not matched to a gene: 7. The germline V gene encodes CDR1 MDHEN and CDR2 SYDVKM. The CDR3 reads CASSRLAGPFYEQYF. CDR3 nucleotides: TGTGCCAGCAGCAGACTAGCGGGACCCTTCTACGAGCAGTACTTC.

V and J are TRBV15 and TRBJ2-5; a weak D match, TRBD2 (5 bases). The CDR3 is 13 amino acids. From germline, CDR1 is LNHNV and CDR2 YYDKDF (reference sequence). Trimming removed 8 bases at V and 4 bases at J, with 14 bases between. As DNA, the CDR3 is TGTGCCACCGGAGTAAGGGCGGGAGAGACCCAGTACTTC. Its protein is CATGVRAGETQYF.

The gene calls are TRBV7-2 and TRBJ2-5; the match to TRBD1 covers 7 bases. Losses at the gene ends were 5 bases for V and 1 base for J; bases not matched to a gene: 7. Germline assignment: CDR1 SGHTA and CDR2 FQGNSA. CDR3 length: 15 residues. CDR3 sequence (DNA): TGTGCCAGCAGCCCCGGGGACAGTCTCCAAGAGACCCAGTACTTC. It translates to CASSPGDSLQETQYF.

This chain uses TRBV6-5 with TRBJ2-6, with D maybe TRBD1 (5 bases). The V gene lost 7 bases and the J gene lost 0 bases, with 10 bases spanning the gap. Germline CDR1 MNHEY, CDR2 SVGAGI. There are 15 residues in the CDR3. The DNA of the CDR3 is TGTGCCAGCACCGTGGGGCCCTCTGGGGCCAACGTCCTGACTTTC. It specifies CASTVGPSGANVLTF.

The DNA for the CDR3 is TGTGCCAGCAGCCTCCGGACACAGAACTATGGCTACACCTTC. It yields the protein CASSLRTQNYGYTF. V usage is TRBV3-1 (or the pseudogene TRBV3-2) and J usage is TRBJ1-2; weak D call: TRBD1 (5 bases). Germline V CDR1 and CDR2: LGHDT, YNNKEL (reference sequence). CDR3 length: 14 residues. V lost 4 bases, J lost 2 bases, and 11 bases lay in between.

The rearrangement links TRBV4-2 to TRBJ2-1, with 8 nucleotides matching TRBD1. V shed 4 bases and J 9 bases; nucleotides not matched to a gene: 14. Per germline, CDR1 LGHNA and CDR2 YNFKEQ. This CDR3 contains 16 residues. CDR3 sequence (DNA): TGTGCCAGCAGCCGGCAAAGAGCAGGGGGCATGTTTGAGCAGTTCTTC. Translation gives CASSRQRAGGMFEQFF.

The V gene is TRBV3-1 (or the pseudogene TRBV3-2), the J gene TRBJ2-2; maybe TRBD2 (5 bases). Trimming removed 1 base at V and 0 bases at J, with 9 bases between. CDR3 size: 16 residues. CDR1 is LGHDT, CDR2 YNNKEL, per germline (reference sequence). The CDR3 reads CASSQAGGSNTGELFF. The CDR3 region has the DNA TGTGCCAGCAGCCAAGCGGGCGGGTCGAACACCGGGGAGCTGTTTTTT.

This clone is a singleton in its sample. The V and J genes are TRBV5-4 and TRBJ1-1; D gene uncertain. Trimming shortened V by 0 bases and J by 3 bases, and 9 bases separated the two germline ends. CDR1 SGHNT and CDR2 YYREEE come from the germline V gene (reference sequence). The CDR3 length is 14 residues. The CDR3 sequence: CASSLAGRDTEAFF. CDR3 coding DNA: TGTGCCAGCAGCTTGGCCGGGAGGGACACTGAAGCTTTCTTT.

The gene calls are TRBV27 and TRBJ2-1; 10 bases match TRBD1. This CDR3 region has 15 residues. Germline V gene sequence: CDR1 MNHEY, CDR2 SMNVEV (reference sequence). The V segment lost 4 bases and the J segment 7 bases; nucleotides outside the gene matches: 7. Here the CDR3 reads CASSSAGTGVNEQFF. The CDR3 DNA follows: TGTGCCAGCAGTTCCGCGGGGACAGGGGTGAATGAGCAGTTCTTC.

V is TRBV2 and J is TRBJ2-3, with 11 bases aligning to TRBD1. The germline CDR1 and CDR2 sequences are SNHLY and FYNNEI. This CDR3 is built from 15 residues. The V segment lost 6 bases and the J segment 3 bases; nucleotides outside the gene matches: 5. As DNA, the CDR3 is TGTGCCAGCAGGCGGACAGGGGGCGCGACAGATACGCAGTATTTT. Residues: CASRRTGGATDTQYF.

The rearrangement links TRBV20-1 to TRBJ1-2; D unclear. Germline V gives CDR1 DFQATT, CDR2 SNEGSKA (reference sequence). V lost 1 base and J lost 13, with 10 bases in between. The CDR3 loop spans 10 amino acids. CDR3 in DNA: TGCAGTGCTAGAGGGTCCGAGTCCACCTTC. Translated, it gives CSARGSESTF.